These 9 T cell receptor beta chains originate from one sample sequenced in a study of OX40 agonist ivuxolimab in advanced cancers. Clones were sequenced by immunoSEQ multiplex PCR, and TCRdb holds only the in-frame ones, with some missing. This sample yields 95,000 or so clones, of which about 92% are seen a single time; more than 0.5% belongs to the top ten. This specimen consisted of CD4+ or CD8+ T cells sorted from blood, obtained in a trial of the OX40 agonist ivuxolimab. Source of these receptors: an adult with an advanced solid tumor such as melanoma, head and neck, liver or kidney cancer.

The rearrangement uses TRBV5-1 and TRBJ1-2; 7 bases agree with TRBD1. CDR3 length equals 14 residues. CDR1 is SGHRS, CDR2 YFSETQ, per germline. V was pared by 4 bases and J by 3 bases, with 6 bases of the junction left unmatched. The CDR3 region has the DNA TGCGCCAGCAGCCCCGGACAGGACTACTATGGCTACACCTTC. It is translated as CASSPGQDYYGYTF. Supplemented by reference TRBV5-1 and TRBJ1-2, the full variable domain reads KAGVTQTPRYLIKTRGQQVTLSCSPISGHRSVSWYQQTPGQGLQFLFEYFSETQRNKGNFPGRFSGRQFSNSRSEMNVSTLELGDSALYLCASSPGQDYYGYTFGSGTRLTVV.

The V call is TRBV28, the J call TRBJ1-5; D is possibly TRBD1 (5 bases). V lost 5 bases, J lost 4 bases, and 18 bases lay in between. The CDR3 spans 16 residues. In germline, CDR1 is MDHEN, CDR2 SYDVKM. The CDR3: CASSAYPQGGNQPQHF. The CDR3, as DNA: TGTGCCAGCAGTGCATACCCTCAGGGAGGGAATCAGCCCCAGCATTTT.

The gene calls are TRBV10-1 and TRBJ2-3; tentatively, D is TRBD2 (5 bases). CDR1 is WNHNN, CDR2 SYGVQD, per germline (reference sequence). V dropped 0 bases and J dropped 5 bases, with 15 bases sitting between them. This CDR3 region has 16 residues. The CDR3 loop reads CASSESYSGRKDTQYF. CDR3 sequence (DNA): TGCGCCAGCAGTGAGTCTTATTCGGGAAGGAAAGATACGCAGTATTTT.

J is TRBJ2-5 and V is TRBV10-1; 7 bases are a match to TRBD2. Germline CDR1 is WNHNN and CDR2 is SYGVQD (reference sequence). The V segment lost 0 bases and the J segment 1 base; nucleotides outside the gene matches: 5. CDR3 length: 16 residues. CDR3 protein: CASSESLAETQETQYF. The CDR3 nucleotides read TGCGCCAGCAGTGAGTCCCTAGCGGAAACCCAAGAGACCCAGTACTTC.

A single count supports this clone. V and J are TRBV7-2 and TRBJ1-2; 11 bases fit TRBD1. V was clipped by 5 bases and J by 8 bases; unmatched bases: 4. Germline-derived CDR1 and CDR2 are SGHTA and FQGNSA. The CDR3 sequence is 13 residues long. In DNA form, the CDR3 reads TGTGCCAGCAGCCCTAGGACAGGGGGCGGCTACACCTTC. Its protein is CASSPRTGGGYTF.

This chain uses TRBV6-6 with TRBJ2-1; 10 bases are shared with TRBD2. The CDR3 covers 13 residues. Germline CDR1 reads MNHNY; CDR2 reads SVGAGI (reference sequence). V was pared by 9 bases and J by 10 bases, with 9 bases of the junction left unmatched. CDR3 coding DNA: TGTGCCAGTCTAGCGGGGGCCTCCGGGGAGCAGTTCTTC. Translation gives CASLAGASGEQFF.

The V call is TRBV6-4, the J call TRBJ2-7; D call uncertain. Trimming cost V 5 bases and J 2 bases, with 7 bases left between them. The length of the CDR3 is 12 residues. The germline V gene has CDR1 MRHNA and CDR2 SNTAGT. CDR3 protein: CASSTEPYEQYF. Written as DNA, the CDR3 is TGTGCCAGCAGTACCGAGCCCTACGAGCAGTACTTC.

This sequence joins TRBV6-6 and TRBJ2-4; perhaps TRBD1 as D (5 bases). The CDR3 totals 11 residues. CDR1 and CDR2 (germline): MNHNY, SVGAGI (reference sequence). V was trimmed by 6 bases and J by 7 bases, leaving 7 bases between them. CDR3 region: CASRGRNIQYF. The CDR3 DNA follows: TGTGCCAGCAGGGGGCGCAACATTCAGTACTTC.

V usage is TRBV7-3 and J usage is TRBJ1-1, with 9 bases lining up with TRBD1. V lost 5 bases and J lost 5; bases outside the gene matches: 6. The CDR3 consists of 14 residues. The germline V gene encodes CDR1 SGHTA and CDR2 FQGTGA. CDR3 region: CASSKDRGWTEAFF. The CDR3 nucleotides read TGTGCCAGCAGCAAGGACAGGGGTTGGACTGAAGCTTTCTTT.